This paragraph reports one TCR beta chain. The antigen remains undetermined. During its preparation, the TCRbeta library received unique molecular identifiers. MiXCR, applied by TCRdb to the PCR reads, yields one record per CDR3 protein. The sample holds roughly 420,000 distinct CDR3 sequences, 15% to 20% seen once. This entry belongs to a study of T-cell reconstitution after alpha-beta-depleted transplantation in children. Study-level findings and limits: Expanded graft clones numbering several hundred reportedly gave rise to alpha-beta T cells about two months after transplant. Newly made T cells mostly supplied T-cell counts and diversity one year after transplant. From surviving recipient T cells and thymic progenitors came the high day-60 TCRbeta diversity observed in some patients.

V was clipped by 4 bases and J by 7 bases, with 16 bases between them. This CDR3 contains 14 residues. Germline V gene data show CDR1 as LGHNA and CDR2 as YSLEER. The rearrangement uses TRBV4-3 and TRBJ2-5; D possibly matches TRBD1 or TRBD2 (7 bases each). The TCR sequence derives from a boy under three years old who had a stem cell transplant for Wiskott-Aldrich syndrome, so the T cells may come from the graft donor. This specimen was PBMCs, mostly from graft donor cells, taken 360 days after TCRalphabeta/CD19-depleted stem cell transplant. The CDR3 here is CASSPSTGRGTQYF. DNA for the CDR3: TGCGCCAGCAGCCCCTCGACAGGGAGGGGGACCCAGTACTTC.